The 32 T cell receptor beta chains below were found in one sample sequenced in a study of identical twins. TCRdb re-called the 5' RACE reads through MiXCR, storing one row per CDR3 protein. The sample contains some 210,000 distinct CDR3 sequences, around a sixth of which appear only once. In addition, the sample was reused for a study of T cells expressing NK-cell markers.

The sequencing input was CD8+ T cells sorted from blood. These receptors all come from a woman aged 18-30 years in good health.

The rearrangement links TRBV25-1 to TRBJ2-5, with D possibly TRBD2 on 5 matching bases. Germline V lookup: CDR1 MGHDK, CDR2 SYGVNS. The CDR3 runs to 13 residues. Trimming shortened V by 3 bases and J by 5 bases, and 10 bases separated the two germline ends. The CDR3 reads CASSDLTGETQYF. The CDR3 DNA is TGTGCCAGCAGTGACCTTACGGGGGAGACCCAGTACTTC.

This clonotype was detected only a few times. The gene calls are TRBV10-3 and TRBJ1-2; D call uncertain. There are 11 residues in the CDR3. Germline V lookup: CDR1 ENHRY, CDR2 SYGVKD. Trimming removed 7 bases at V and 2 bases at J, with 5 bases between. This CDR3 reads CAIKANYGYTF. The CDR3, as DNA: TGTGCCATCAAAGCAAACTATGGCTACACCTTC.

This clonotype occurred a few times. The rearrangement joins TRBV6-2 or TRBV6-3 to TRBJ2-1; the D gene is possibly TRBD2 (5 bases). Germline CDR1 and CDR2: MNHEY and SVGEGT. V was clipped by 6 bases and J by 12 bases, with 12 bases between them. This CDR3 contains 11 residues. In DNA form, the CDR3 reads TGTGCCAGCAGGACGTCACTAGGGCAGTTCTTC. It codes for CASRTSLGQFF.

This clonotype has a handful of counts. This rearrangement joins TRBV7-9 to TRBJ2-3, with 8 bases aligning to TRBD2. CDR1 is SEHNR and CDR2 is FQNEAQ in the germline V gene (reference sequence). The CDR3 spans 16 residues. With V trimmed by 4 bases and J by 5 bases, 11 bases remained unmatched. CDR3 sequence reads: CASSSSRGVGVDTQYF. CDR3 in DNA: TGTGCCAGCAGCTCATCGCGGGGGGTTGGGGTAGATACGCAGTATTTT.

This sequence joins TRBV5-1 and TRBJ2-7, with 7 bases lining up with TRBD2. V lost 6 bases and J lost 6; bases outside the gene matches: 9. The CDR3 extends over 13 amino acids. Germline V lookup: CDR1 SGHRS, CDR2 YFSETQ. CDR3 bases: TGCGCCAGCAACTCGGGGGGTTTGAGCGAGCAGTACTTC. This codes for CASNSGGLSEQYF.

This clonotype was detected only a few times. This rearrangement joins TRBV27 to TRBJ2-7; possible D gene TRBD1, 6 bases. This CDR3 is 14 amino acids long. The germline gives CDR1 MNHEY, CDR2 SMNVEV (reference sequence). The V end was cut by 5 bases, the J end by 3 bases, with 14 bases between. CDR3 loop: CASSLGARGYEQYF. CDR3 bases: TGTGCCAGCAGTCTTGGGGCCAGGGGCTACGAGCAGTACTTC.

The rearrangement joins TRBV6-2 or TRBV6-3 to TRBJ1-2; D not certain. The CDR3 length is 15 residues. The germline V gene encodes CDR1 MNHEY and CDR2 SVGEGT. Trimming took 4 bases from V and 5 from J, leaving 17 bases between them. CDR3 DNA sequence: TGTGCCAGCAGTTTGGACTTCCTGGTACGGTATGGCTACACCTTC. The encoded protein is CASSLDFLVRYGYTF.

The V gene is TRBV4-2, the J gene TRBJ2-1; 9 bases map to TRBD1. The CDR3 sequence is 17 residues long. Trimming took 4 bases from V and 3 from J; bases not matched to a gene: 10. The germline V gene encodes CDR1 LGHNA and CDR2 YNFKEQ. The CDR3 here is CASSRPYRGPFYNEQFF. CDR3 nucleotide sequence: TGTGCCAGCAGCCGCCCGTACAGGGGGCCGTTCTACAATGAGCAGTTCTTC.

The chain couples TRBV9 to TRBJ2-2, with D possibly being TRBD1 (6 bases). Germline CDR1 is SGDLS and CDR2 is YYNGEE. Deletions cut 5 bases from V and 3 bases from J, with 11 bases between. CDR3 size: 14 residues. The CDR3 nucleotides are TGTGCCAGCAGACAGGGTTCTGACACCGGGGAGCTGTTTTTT. Encoded protein: CASRQGSDTGELFF.

The genes are TRBV4-1 and TRBJ1-1; no definite D call. Germline-derived CDR1 and CDR2 are MGHRA and YSYEKL. The CDR3 runs to 15 residues. Trimming shortened V by 3 bases and J by 4 bases, and 15 bases separated the two germline ends. The CDR3, as DNA: TGCGCCAGCAGCCATCCCAGTGGCCTAGGCACTGAAGCTTTCTTT. Translated, it gives CASSHPSGLGTEAFF.

The sample holds a few counts of this clonotype. The chain couples TRBV12-3 or TRBV12-4 to TRBJ1-2; no definite D call. V was cut by 5 bases and J by 1 base, with 20 bases left in between. The length of the CDR3 is 17 residues. The CDR3 here is CASSPRVIRDGNYGYTF. CDR3 nucleotides: TGTGCCAGCAGTCCCCGAGTAATCCGGGATGGTAACTATGGCTACACCTTC.

The chain links TRBV7-3 to TRBJ2-4, with 8 bases that match TRBD2. This CDR3 contains 15 residues. V lost 8 bases to trimming and J lost 7 bases; unmatched junction nucleotides: 13. The germline CDR1 and CDR2 sequences are SGHTA and FQGTGA. The CDR3 nucleotides read TGTGCCAGCCAGCCCGTAGGACTAGCTAATAACATTCAGTACTTC. Its translation: CASQPVGLANNIQYF.

The V gene is TRBV3-1, the J gene TRBJ1-1; 7 nucleotides align to TRBD1. Trimming at V came to 4 bases and at J to 3 bases, leaving 5 bases not matched to a gene. Germline V lookup: CDR1 LGHDT, CDR2 YNNKEL (reference sequence). This CDR3 is 14 amino acids long. The CDR3 here is CASSPAGGHTEAFF. The CDR3 region has the DNA TGTGCCAGCAGCCCGGCAGGGGGGCACACTGAAGCTTTCTTT.

The chain employs TRBV11-2 and TRBJ2-1; 12 bases line up with TRBD2. V gave up 7 bases and J gave up 4 bases; unmatched junction bases: 5. CDR1 SGHAT and CDR2 FQNNGV come from the germline V gene. The CDR3 loop spans 15 amino acids. CDR3 protein: CASIGGLAGYNEQFF. The CDR3 coding sequence is TGTGCCAGCATCGGGGGACTAGCGGGTTACAATGAGCAGTTCTTC.

The chain is built from TRBV5-1 and TRBJ2-2; TRBD1 is a possible D gene (5 bases). V lost 1 base and J lost 3, with 16 bases in between. Germline V gene lookup returns CDR1 SGHRS and CDR2 YFSETQ. The CDR3 consists of 17 residues. The CDR3 DNA reads as TGCGCCAGCAGCTTGTTGGGGCAGGGATTGGACACCGGGGAGCTGTTTTTT. It codes for CASSLLGQGLDTGELFF.

The chain uses TRBV7-2 and TRBJ2-7, with no clear D. The CDR3 has 13 residues. CDR1 and CDR2 from the germline V gene are SGHTA and FQGNSA. V was shortened by 4 bases and J by 4 bases, with 11 bases between the two germline ends. The CDR3 protein is CASSSLHLYEQYF. The CDR3 region has the DNA TGTGCCAGCAGCTCCCTCCACCTTTACGAGCAGTACTTC. Variable domain in full (rest from reference TRBV7-2 and TRBJ2-7): GAGVSQSPSNKVTEKGKDVELRCDPISGHTALYWYRQSLGQGLEFLIYFQGNSAPDKSGLPSDRFSAERTGGSVSTLTIQRTQQEDSAVYLCASSSLHLYEQYFGPGTRLTVT.

The chain uses TRBV6-5 and TRBJ1-2; 7 nucleotides align to TRBD1. This CDR3 has 13 residues. Germline loops: CDR1 MNHEY, CDR2 SVGAGI. Trimming took 2 bases from V and 7 from J; bases not matched to a gene: 4. CDR3 nucleotide sequence: TGTGCCAGCAGTTACCAAACAGGGGTTGGCTACACCTTC. Protein product: CASSYQTGVGYTF.

V gene TRBV3-1 combines with J gene TRBJ2-5; a weak D match, TRBD1 (5 bases). The germline V gene has CDR1 LGHDT and CDR2 YNNKEL (reference sequence). Trimming took off 3 bases at V and 5 bases at J, with 13 bases between the two ends. The CDR3 runs to 14 residues. This CDR3 reads CASSHPIDSETQYF. The CDR3 DNA reads as TGTGCCAGCAGCCACCCGATCGACAGCGAGACCCAGTACTTC.

This clonotype was detected only a few times. CDR3 nucleotides: TGTGCCAGCAGCTTAGAGCGGCGGGACTATGGCTACACCTTC. Its translation: CASSLERRDYGYTF. This chain joins TRBV13 and TRBJ1-2; D gene unclear. The V end was cut by 1 base, the J end by 3 bases, with 9 bases between. The CDR3 has 14 residues. Germline-derived CDR1 and CDR2 are PRHDT and FYEKMQ (reference sequence).

In its sample, this clonotype was seen a few times. The rearrangement uses TRBV3-1 and TRBJ2-7; D perhaps matches TRBD2 (5 bases). The CDR3 is made up of 16 amino acids. Trimming took off 0 bases at V and 5 bases at J, with 17 bases between the two ends. Germline V gene lookup returns CDR1 LGHDT and CDR2 YNNKEL (reference sequence). The CDR3 reads CASSQEGPRVGNEQYF. The CDR3 DNA reads as TGTGCCAGCAGCCAAGAAGGGCCGAGGGTTGGTAACGAGCAGTACTTC.

The chain recombines TRBV5-5 with TRBJ2-3, with 16 bases aligning to TRBD2. Germline loops: CDR1 SGHKS, CDR2 YYEKEE (reference sequence). The CDR3 spans 18 residues. V dropped 3 bases and J dropped 2; count of bases not matched to a gene: 6. CDR3 nucleotide sequence: TGTGCCAGCAGCTCCGGGACTAGCGGGGGGGTTCACACAGATACGCAGTATTTT. Amino acid sequence: CASSSGTSGGVHTDTQYF.

This clonotype was counted many times. This sequence joins TRBV20-1 and TRBJ1-5; TRBD1 matches at 7 bases. Per the germline V gene, CDR1 is DFQATT and CDR2 is SNEGSKA (reference sequence). Trimming removed 1 base from V and 4 bases from J; junction bases left unmatched: 7. CDR3 length equals 15 residues. The CDR3 loop is CSARARGRPNQPQHF. The CDR3 nucleotides are TGCAGTGCTAGAGCGAGGGGGCGCCCGAATCAGCCCCAGCATTTT.

The chain couples TRBV4-1 to TRBJ2-7, with D maybe TRBD1 (6 bases). The CDR3 consists of 14 residues. Germline V lookup: CDR1 MGHRA, CDR2 YSYEKL. The ends were cut back, 1 base at V and 3 bases at J, with 10 bases in the middle. CDR3: CASSQVQGVYEQYF. The CDR3 nucleotides are TGCGCCAGCAGCCAAGTACAGGGAGTCTACGAGCAGTACTTC.

In this sample, this clonotype turned up a few times. CDR3 coding DNA: TGTGCCTGGAGTGGGGGGGCCGGGGAGCTGTTTTTT. Amino acids: CAWSGGAGELFF. The rearrangement joins TRBV30 to TRBJ2-2; TRBD2 might be the D (6 bases). CDR3 length equals 12 residues. Germline values: CDR1 GTSNPN, CDR2 SVGIG (reference sequence). Trimming removed 1 base at V and 6 bases at J, with 6 bases between.

The chain's CDR3 is CASSPLVQATNEKLFF. CDR3 in DNA: TGTGCCAGCAGTCCCCTCGTCCAAGCTACTAATGAAAAACTGTTTTTT. This sequence joins TRBV12-3 or TRBV12-4 and TRBJ1-4; D remains ambiguous. The germline V and J ends were trimmed by 5 bases and 2 bases, with 15 bases remaining between them. CDR3 length equals 16 residues.

This chain connects TRBV12-3 or TRBV12-4 to TRBJ2-5; tentatively, D is TRBD1 (6 bases). The V and J ends lost 11 bases and 1 base respectively, with 29 bases between them. The CDR3 contains 18 residues. CDR3 amino acids: CAFSLQGQTGPIQETQYF. CDR3 DNA: TGTGCCTTCAGTTTACAGGGTCAAACAGGCCCGATCCAAGAGACCCAGTACTTC.

The V gene is TRBV12-3 or TRBV12-4, the J gene TRBJ1-1; D unclear. With 3 bases removed from V and 9 bases from J, the gap between germline ends came to 11 bases. This CDR3 spans 12 amino acids. CDR3 sequence: CASSLRQEKAFF. The CDR3 nucleotides are TGTGCCAGCAGTTTGAGGCAGGAAAAAGCTTTCTTT.

The chain uses TRBV27 and TRBJ2-5, with 8 bases identical to TRBD1. This CDR3 spans 16 amino acids. With 0 bases clipped from V and 7 bases from J, the junction kept 10 bases outside the gene matches. Germline CDR1 reads MNHEY; CDR2 reads SMNVEV (reference sequence). The CDR3 reads CASSLSQTGGIATQYF. The CDR3 DNA reads TGTGCCAGCAGTTTATCCCAAACAGGGGGAATAGCGACCCAGTACTTC.

V and J are TRBV29-1 and TRBJ2-7; TRBD1 aligns across 8 bases. This CDR3 comprises 16 residues. CDR1 SQVTM and CDR2 ANQGSEA come from the germline V gene. Unmatched junction bases numbered 10, after V lost 3 bases and J lost 0 bases. CDR3 sequence: CSVDLSGQGSSYEQYF. In nucleotides, the CDR3 is TGCAGCGTTGATCTCTCAGGACAGGGTAGCTCCTACGAGCAGTACTTC.

This clonotype was detected many times. The chain is built from TRBV12-3 or TRBV12-4 and TRBJ1-1; a weak D match, TRBD1 (5 bases). CDR3 length: 15 amino acids. V was trimmed by 5 bases and J by 6 bases, leaving 19 bases between them. The CDR3 DNA reads TGTGCCAGCAGTCCGCCTTTTTTAACCAGGGCTGAAGCTTTCTTT. The encoded protein is CASSPPFLTRAEAFF.

DNA of the CDR3: TGTGCCAGCAGTTTAGGGGGGGCTAATCAGCCCCAGCATTTT. Amino acid sequence: CASSLGGANQPQHF. The chain uses TRBV12-3 or TRBV12-4 and TRBJ1-5; a weak D match, TRBD1 (6 bases). The CDR3 loop spans 14 amino acids. Trimming left V 1 base short and J 4 bases short, with 8 bases between.

This chain's CDR3 is CSVEGGDSDTYNEQFF. In DNA, the CDR3 is TGCAGCGTTGAAGGGGGGGACAGTGACACCTACAATGAGCAGTTCTTC. The chain recombines TRBV29-1 with TRBJ2-1, with TRBD1 as a possible D gene (7 bases). V lost 1 base, J lost 2 bases, and 15 bases lay in between. The CDR3 totals 16 residues. Germline lookup yields CDR1 SQVTM and CDR2 ANQGSEA.